This T cell receptor (beta chain) was obtained from a study of CD8+ T cells in alopecia areata. As to this clone: Its specificity is unknown.

The CDR3 extends over 11 amino acids. Germline loops: CDR1 GTSNPN, CDR2 SVGIG (reference sequence). V was pared by 7 bases and J by 10 bases, with 14 bases between. General study findings and limits: The study also sequences resident alphabeta T cells of normal skin in scalp samples.

Following RNA extraction, reverse transcription yielded cDNA that acted as the sequencing template. Profiled with immunoSEQ multiplex PCR; TCRdb holds only in-frame clones, not every one. This table has tens of thousands of clones, roughly 51% appearing once. Sequencing was carried out using NKG2D-high CD8+ T cells sorted from blood. The TCR sequence derives from a human donor with alopecia areata. The V and J genes are TRBV30 and TRBJ2-1; D is tentatively TRBD1 or TRBD2 (5 bases each). CDR3 sequence reads: CASSWGTEQFF. CDR3 bases: TGTGCCTCGAGCTGGGGGACCGAGCAGTTCTTC.